This T cell receptor (beta chain) was profiled in a study of CD8+ T cells in alopecia areata. This CDR3 comprises 15 residues. Per germline, CDR1 KGHSH and CDR2 LQKENI. The trim removed 5 bases at V and 3 bases at J, leaving 7 bases unmatched. Once sorted, CD4+ cells from about 5 patients yielded CD25+CD127- cells. As the sequencing template, cDNA was produced by extracting RNA and reverse transcribing it. The data were produced by immunoSEQ multiplex PCR, yet TCRdb's version contains in-frame clones alone and is incomplete. This sample has around 20,000 clones; roughly two thirds occur once, and the top ten carry roughly 4.8%.

Sequences were obtained from CD4+ Tregs sorted from blood. The chain has TRBV18 and TRBJ1-5, with TRBD1 identical over 7 bases. This receptor was taken from a human donor with alopecia areata. Here the CDR3 reads CASSNGTDLNQPQHF. The CDR3 coding sequence is TGTGCCAGCTCAAACGGGACAGATCTCAATCAGCCCCAGCATTTT. The full variable domain, its missing parts supplied by reference TRBV18 and TRBJ1-5, is NAGVMQNPRHLVRRRGQEARLRCSPMKGHSHVYWYRQLPEEGLKFMVYLQKENIIDESGMPKERFSAEFPKEGPSILRIQQVVRGDSAAYFCASSNGTDLNQPQHFGDGTRLSIL.